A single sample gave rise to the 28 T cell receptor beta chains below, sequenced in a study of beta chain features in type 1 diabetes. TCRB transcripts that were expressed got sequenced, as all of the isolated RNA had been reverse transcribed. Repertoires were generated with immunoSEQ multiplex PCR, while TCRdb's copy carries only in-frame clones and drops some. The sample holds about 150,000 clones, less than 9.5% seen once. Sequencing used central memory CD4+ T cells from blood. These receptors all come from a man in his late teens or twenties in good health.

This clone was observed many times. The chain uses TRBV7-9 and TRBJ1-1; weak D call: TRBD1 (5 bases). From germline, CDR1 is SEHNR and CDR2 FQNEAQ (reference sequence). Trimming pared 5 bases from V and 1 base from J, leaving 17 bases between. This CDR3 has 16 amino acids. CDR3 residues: CASSPKKGRRNTEAFF. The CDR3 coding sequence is TGTGCCAGCAGCCCAAAGAAGGGGAGGAGGAACACTGAAGCTTTCTTT.

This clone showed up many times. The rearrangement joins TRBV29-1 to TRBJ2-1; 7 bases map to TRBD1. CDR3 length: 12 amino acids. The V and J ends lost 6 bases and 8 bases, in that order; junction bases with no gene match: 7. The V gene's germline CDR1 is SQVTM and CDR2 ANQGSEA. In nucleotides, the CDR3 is TGCAGCGTGGACAGGAGGTCCGATGAGCAGTTCTTC. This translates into CSVDRRSDEQFF.

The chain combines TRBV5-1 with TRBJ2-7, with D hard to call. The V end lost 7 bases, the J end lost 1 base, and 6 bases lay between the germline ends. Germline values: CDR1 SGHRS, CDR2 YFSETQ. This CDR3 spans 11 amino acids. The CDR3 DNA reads TGCGCCAGCGCAGGATCCTACGAGCAGTACTTC. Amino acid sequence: CASAGSYEQYF.

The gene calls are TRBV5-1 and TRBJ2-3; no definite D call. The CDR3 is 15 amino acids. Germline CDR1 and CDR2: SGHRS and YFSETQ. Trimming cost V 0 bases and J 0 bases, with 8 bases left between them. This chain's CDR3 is CASSLGGGSTDTQYF. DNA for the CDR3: TGCGCCAGCAGCTTGGGCGGTGGTAGCACAGATACGCAGTATTTT.

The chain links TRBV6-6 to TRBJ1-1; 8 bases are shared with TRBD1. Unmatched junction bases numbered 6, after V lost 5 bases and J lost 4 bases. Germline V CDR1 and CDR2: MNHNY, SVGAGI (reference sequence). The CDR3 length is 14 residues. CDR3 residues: CASSPDRGGTEAFF. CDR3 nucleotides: TGTGCCAGCAGTCCCGACAGGGGAGGCACTGAAGCTTTCTTT.

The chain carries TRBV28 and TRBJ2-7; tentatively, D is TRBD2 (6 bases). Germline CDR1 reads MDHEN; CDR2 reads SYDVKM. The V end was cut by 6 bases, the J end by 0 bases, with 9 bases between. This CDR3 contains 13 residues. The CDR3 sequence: CASRRGTSYEQYF. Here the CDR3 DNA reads TGTGCCAGCAGACGGGGGACCTCCTACGAGCAGTACTTC.

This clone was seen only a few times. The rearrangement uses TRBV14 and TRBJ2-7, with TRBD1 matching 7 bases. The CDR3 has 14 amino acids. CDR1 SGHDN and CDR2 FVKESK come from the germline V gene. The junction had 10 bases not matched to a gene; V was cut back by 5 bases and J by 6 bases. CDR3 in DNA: TGTGCCAGCAGCAGTCAGATTGCAGGGGGCGAGCAGTACTTC. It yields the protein CASSSQIAGGEQYF.

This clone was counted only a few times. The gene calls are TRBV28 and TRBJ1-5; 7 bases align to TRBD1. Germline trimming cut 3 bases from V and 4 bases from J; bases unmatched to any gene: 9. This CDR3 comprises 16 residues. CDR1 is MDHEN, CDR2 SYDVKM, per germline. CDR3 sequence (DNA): TGTGCCAGCAGTTTTCCAGGGGGGTTACGGAATCAGCCCCAGCATTTT. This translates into CASSFPGGLRNQPQHF.

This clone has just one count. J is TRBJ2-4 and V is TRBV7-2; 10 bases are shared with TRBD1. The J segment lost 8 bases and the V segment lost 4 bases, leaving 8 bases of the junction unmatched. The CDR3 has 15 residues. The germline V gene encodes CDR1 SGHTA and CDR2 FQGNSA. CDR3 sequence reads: CASSSGQGDTDIQYF. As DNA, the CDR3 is TGTGCCAGCAGCTCCGGACAGGGGGATACGGACATTCAGTACTTC.

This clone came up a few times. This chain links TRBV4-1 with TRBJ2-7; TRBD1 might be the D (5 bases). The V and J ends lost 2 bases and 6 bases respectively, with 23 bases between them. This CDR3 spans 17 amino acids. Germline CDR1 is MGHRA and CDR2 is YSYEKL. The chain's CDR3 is CASSQSAMGLDLREQYF. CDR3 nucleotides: TGCGCCAGCAGCCAATCAGCTATGGGGCTGGACCTTCGCGAGCAGTACTTC.

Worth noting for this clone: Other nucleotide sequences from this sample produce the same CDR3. The CDR3 is CASSLDRGNQPQHF. The DNA for the CDR3 is TGTGCCAGCAGCTTAGACAGGGGCAATCAGCCCCAGCATTTT. This sequence joins TRBV11-2 and TRBJ1-5, with D possibly matching TRBD1 (5 bases). This CDR3 is built from 14 residues. Germline lookup yields CDR1 SGHAT and CDR2 FQNNGV. Trimming removed 0 bases from V and 2 bases from J, with 5 bases in between.

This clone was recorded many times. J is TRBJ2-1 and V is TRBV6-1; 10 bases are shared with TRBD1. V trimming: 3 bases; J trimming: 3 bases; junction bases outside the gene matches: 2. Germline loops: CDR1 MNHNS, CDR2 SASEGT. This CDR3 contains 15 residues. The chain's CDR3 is CASSDDRGLYNEQFF. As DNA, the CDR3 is TGTGCCAGCAGTGACGACAGGGGGCTCTACAATGAGCAGTTCTTC.

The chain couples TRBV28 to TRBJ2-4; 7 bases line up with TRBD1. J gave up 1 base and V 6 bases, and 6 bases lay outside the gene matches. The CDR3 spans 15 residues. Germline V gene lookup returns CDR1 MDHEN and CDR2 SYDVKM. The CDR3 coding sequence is TGTGCCAGCAGCCCCCAACAGGGGGCCAAAAACATTCAGTACTTC. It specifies CASSPQQGAKNIQYF.

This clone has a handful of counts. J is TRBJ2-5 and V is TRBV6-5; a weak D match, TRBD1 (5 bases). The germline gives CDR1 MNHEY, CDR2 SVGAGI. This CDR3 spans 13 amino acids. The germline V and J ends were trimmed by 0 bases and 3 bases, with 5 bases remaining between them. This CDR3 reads CASSYSGEETQYF. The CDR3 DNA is TGTGCCAGCAGTTACTCAGGGGAAGAGACCCAGTACTTC.

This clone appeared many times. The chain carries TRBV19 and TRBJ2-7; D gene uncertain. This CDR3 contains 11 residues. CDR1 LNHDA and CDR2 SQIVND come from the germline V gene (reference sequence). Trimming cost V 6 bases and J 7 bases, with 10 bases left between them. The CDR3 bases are TGTGCCAGTAGGTCGGGTGTTGAGCAGTACTTC. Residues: CASRSGVEQYF.

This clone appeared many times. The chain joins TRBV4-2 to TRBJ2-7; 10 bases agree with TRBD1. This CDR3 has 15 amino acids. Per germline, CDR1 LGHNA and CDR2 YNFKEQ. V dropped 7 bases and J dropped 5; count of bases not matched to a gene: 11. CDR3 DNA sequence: TGTGCCAGCAACCCCGGGACAGGGGATGTTAACGAGCAGTACTTC. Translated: CASNPGTGDVNEQYF.

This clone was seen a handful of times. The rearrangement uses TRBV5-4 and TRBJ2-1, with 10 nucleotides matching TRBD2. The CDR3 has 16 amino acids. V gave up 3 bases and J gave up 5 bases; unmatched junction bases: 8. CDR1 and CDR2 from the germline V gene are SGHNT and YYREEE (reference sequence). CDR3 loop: CASSSRLAGGNNEQFF. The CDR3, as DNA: TGTGCCAGCAGCTCAAGACTAGCGGGTGGAAACAATGAGCAGTTCTTC.

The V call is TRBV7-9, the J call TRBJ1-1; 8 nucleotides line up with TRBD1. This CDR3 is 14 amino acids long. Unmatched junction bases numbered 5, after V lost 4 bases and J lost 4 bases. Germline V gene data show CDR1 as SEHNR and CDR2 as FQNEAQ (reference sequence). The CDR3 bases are TGTGCCAGCAGCTCCTGGACAGGGATCACTGAAGCTTTCTTT. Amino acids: CASSSWTGITEAFF.

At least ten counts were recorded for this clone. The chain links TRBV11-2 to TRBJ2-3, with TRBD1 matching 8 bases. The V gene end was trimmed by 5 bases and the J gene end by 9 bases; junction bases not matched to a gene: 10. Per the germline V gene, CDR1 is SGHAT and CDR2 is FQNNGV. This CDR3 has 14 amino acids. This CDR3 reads CASSPGPDRETQYF. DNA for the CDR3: TGTGCCAGCAGCCCCGGGCCGGACAGGGAAACGCAGTATTTT. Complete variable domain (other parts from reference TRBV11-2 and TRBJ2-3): EAGVAQSPRYKIIEKRQSVAFWCNPISGHATLYWYQQILGQGPKLLIQFQNNGVVDDSQLPKDRFSAERLKGVDSTLKIQPAKLEDSAVYLCASSPGPDRETQYFGPGTRLTVL.

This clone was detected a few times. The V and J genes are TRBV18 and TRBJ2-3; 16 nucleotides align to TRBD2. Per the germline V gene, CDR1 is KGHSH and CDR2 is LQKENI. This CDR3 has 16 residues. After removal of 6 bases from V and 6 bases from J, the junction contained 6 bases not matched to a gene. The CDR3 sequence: CASSRGTSGGADTQYF. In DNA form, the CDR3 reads TGTGCCAGCTCCCGAGGGACTAGCGGGGGGGCCGATACGCAGTATTTT.

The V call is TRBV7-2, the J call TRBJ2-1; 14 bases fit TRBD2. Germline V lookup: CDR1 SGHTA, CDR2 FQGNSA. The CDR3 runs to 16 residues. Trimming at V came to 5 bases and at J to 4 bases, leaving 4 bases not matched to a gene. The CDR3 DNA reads TGTGCCAGCAGCCCGTGGACTAGCGGGGGGTACAATGAGCAGTTCTTC. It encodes CASSPWTSGGYNEQFF.

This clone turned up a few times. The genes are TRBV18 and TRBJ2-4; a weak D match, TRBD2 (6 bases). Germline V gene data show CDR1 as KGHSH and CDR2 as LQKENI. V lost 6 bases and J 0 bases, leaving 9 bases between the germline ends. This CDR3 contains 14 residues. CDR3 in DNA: TGTGCCAGCTCCTTAGCGGTAGCCAAAAACATTCAGTACTTC. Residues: CASSLAVAKNIQYF.

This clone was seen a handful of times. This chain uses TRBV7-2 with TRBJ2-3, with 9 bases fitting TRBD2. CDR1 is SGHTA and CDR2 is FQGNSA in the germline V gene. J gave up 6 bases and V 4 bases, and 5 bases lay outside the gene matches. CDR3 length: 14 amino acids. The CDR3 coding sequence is TGTGCCAGCAGCTCGCGGACTAGCGTGGATACGCAGTATTTT. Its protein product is CASSSRTSVDTQYF.

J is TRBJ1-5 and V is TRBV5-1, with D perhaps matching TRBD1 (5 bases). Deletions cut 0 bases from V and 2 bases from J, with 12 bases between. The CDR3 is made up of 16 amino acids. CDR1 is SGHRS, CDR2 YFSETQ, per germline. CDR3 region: CASSLVPTGGNQPQHF. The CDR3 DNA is TGCGCCAGCAGCTTGGTCCCCACGGGGGGCAATCAGCCCCAGCATTTT.

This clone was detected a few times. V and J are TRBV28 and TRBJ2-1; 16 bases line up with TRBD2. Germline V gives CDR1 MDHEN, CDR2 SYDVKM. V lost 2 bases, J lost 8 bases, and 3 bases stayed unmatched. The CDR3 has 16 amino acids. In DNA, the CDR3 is TGTGCCAGCAGTTTACCCGGGACTAGCGGGGGGGATGAGCAGTTCTTC. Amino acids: CASSLPGTSGGDEQFF.

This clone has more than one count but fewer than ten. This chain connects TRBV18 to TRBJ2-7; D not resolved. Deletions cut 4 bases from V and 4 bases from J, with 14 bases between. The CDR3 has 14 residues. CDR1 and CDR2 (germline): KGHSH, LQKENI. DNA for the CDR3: TGTGCCAGCTCACAAACAATACAGCTTTACGAGCAGTACTTC. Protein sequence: CASSQTIQLYEQYF.

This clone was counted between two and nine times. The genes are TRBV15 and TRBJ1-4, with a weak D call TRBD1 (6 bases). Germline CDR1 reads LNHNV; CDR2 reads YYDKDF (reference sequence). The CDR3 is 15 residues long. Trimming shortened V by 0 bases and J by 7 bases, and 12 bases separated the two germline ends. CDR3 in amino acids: CATSRDPGEGEKLFF. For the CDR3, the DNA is TGTGCCACCAGCAGAGATCCAGGGGAAGGTGAAAAACTGTTTTTT.

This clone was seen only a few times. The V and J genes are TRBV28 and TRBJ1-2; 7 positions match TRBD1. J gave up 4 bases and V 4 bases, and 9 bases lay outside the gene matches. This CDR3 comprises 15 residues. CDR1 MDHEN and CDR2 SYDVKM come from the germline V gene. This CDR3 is CASSSRTGGGYGYTF. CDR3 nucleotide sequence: TGTGCCAGCAGTTCGAGGACAGGAGGGGGCTATGGCTACACCTTC.